The T cell receptor beta chain under discussion was sequenced for a study of blood T cell repertoires in COVID-19. Method: immunoSEQ multiplex PCR; TCRdb's copy keeps in-frame clones and lacks some. The table lists 350,000 to 400,000 clones, around 89% of them singletons. Patients from Seattle were sampled longitudinally, starting during active infection. Trimming removed 3 bases from V and 5 bases from J, with 14 bases in between. CDR1 is SQVTM and CDR2 is ANQGSEA in the germline V gene. The CDR3 spans 14 residues. The chain links TRBV29-1 to TRBJ2-1; tentative D call: TRBD1 (6 bases). The TCR originated in a woman under 40 with COVID-19, enrolled during active disease. Sequencing was performed on peripheral blood. This chain's CDR3 is CSVDVRTADNEQFF. The DNA for the CDR3 is TGCAGCGTTGATGTTAGGACAGCCGACAATGAGCAGTTCTTC.